The present T cell receptor (beta chain) was sequenced within a study of cytomegalovirus exposure and HLA in healthy donors. Notes on the study in general: According to an earlier analysis, most TCR beta V segments yielded productive rearrangements about 87% or about 30% of the time.

This clone appeared a single time. Its cognate antigen is unknown. V lost 7 bases and J 6 bases, leaving 14 bases between the germline ends. Germline CDR1 reads SNHLY; CDR2 reads FYNNEI. The CDR3 is made up of 13 amino acids. Amplification used 60 Vbeta primers and 13 Jbeta primers. Profiling relied on immunoSEQ multiplex PCR, and the TCRdb table lists in-frame clones only, not all of them. This table has roughly 160,000 clones, roughly four fifths appearing once. The J gene is TRBJ2-3, the V gene TRBV2, with D perhaps TRBD2 (7 bases). The specimen sequenced was PBMCs. The source of this sequence is a man aged 45 to 65 in good health and CMV-seropositive. Here the CDR3 reads CASTIRGGDTQYF. CDR3 in DNA: TGTGCCAGCACCATAAGGGGGGGGGATACGCAGTATTTT.